This TCR beta chain was found in a study of T cells in Graves' hyperthyroidism and ophthalmopathy. Turning to the study itself: Blood was drawn when the patient was first diagnosed and still untreated.

Germline assignment: CDR1 SGHTA and CDR2 FQGTGA. This CDR3 has 15 residues. V lost 2 bases and J lost 5; bases outside the gene matches: 5. RNA transcripts yielded amplified TCR beta CDR3 regions. The HTBI set primed first-round TCR CDR3 RT-PCR. TCRdb re-analysed the multiplex PCR reads in MiXCR, keeping a single row per CDR3 protein. The sample has about 500,000 distinct CDR3 sequences, over 13% seen once. Newly diagnosed patients aged 18 to 65 had hyperthyroidism of under 2 months' duration. This clonotype was observed many times. The antigen is not known. General study results and limits: Appearing also in blood were most of the thyroid clonotypes expanded above 0.001.

This TCR was sampled from a woman under 30 with Graves' hyperthyroidism. Sequenced material: blood. The rearrangement joins TRBV7-3 to TRBJ2-3, with TRBD2 matching over 9 bases. For the CDR3, the DNA is TGTGCCAGCAGCTTATGGGGACTAGCTCAAGATACGCAGTATTTT. This translates into CASSLWGLAQDTQYF.